The clone carrying this T cell receptor beta chain showed up many times. The data were obtained in a study of regulatory T cells in long-lasting Graves disease. The authors built TCR beta libraries using iRepertoire HTBI primers and Arm-PCR of CDR3 regions. TCRdb re-called the multiplex PCR reads through MiXCR, storing one row per CDR3 protein. The sample consists of about half a million distinct CDR3 sequences, about 11% of them appearing once. CDR1 is MNHEY and CDR2 is SVGAGI in the germline V gene. V was pared by 0 bases and J by 10 bases, with 12 bases between. The length of the CDR3 is 13 residues. Time point of the sample: newly diagnosed GD, antithyroid drugs for less than 3 months. PBMC RNA served as the TCR library source. By American Thyroid Association guidelines, Graves' disease was diagnosed in the cohort. The data were also submitted as part of a second study, on T cells in Graves' hyperthyroidism and ophthalmopathy. That paper states: Absence of ophthalmopathy progression within 18 months defined stable Graves' hyperthyroidism. The TCR CDR3 was amplified in a first-round RT-PCR using the HTBI primer set.

The sample was peripheral blood mononuclear cells (PBMCs), taken at new diagnosis, from a patient treated with antithyroid drugs. The rearrangement uses TRBV6-5 and TRBJ1-1, with D maybe TRBD1 (6 bases). The clonotype comes from a woman in her thirties with Graves disease. The CDR3 DNA is TGTGCCAGCAGTTACTCCTGGGACACTCGAGCTTTCTTT. Protein sequence: CASSYSWDTRAFF.